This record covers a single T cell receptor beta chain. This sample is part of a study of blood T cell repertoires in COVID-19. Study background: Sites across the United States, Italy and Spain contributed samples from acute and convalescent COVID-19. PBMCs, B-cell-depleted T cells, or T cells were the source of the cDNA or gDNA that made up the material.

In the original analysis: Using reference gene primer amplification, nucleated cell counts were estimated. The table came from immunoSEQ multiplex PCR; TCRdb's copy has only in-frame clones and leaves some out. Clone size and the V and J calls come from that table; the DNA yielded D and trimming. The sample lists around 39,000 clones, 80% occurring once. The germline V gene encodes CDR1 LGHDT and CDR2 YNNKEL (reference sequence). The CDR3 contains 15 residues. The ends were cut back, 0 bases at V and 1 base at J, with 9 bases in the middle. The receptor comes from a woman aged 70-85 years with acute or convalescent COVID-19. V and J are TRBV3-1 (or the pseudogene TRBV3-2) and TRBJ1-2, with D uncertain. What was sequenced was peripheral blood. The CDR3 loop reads CASSQEAAYNYGYTF. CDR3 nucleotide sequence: TGTGCCAGCAGCCAAGAAGCGGCCTATAACTATGGCTACACCTTC.